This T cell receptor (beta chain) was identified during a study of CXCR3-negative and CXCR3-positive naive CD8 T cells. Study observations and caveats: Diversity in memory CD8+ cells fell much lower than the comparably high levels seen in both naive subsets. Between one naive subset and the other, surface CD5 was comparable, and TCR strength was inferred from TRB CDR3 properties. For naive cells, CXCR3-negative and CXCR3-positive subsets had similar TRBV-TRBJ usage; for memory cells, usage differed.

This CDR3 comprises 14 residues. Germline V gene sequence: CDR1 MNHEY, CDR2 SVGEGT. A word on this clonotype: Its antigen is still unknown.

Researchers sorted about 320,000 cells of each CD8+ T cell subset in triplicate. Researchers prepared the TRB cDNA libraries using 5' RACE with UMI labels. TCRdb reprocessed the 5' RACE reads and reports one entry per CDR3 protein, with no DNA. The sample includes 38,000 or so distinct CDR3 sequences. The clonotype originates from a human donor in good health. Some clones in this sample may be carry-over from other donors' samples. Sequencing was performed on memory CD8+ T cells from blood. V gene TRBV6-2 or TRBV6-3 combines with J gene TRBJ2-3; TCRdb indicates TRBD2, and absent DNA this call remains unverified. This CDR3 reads CASQGLAGTDTQYF.